The next 20 T cell receptor beta chains were all read from a single sample in a study of cytomegalovirus exposure and HLA in healthy donors. The PCR used 60 Vbeta and 13 Jbeta primers. Method: immunoSEQ multiplex PCR; TCRdb's copy keeps in-frame clones and lacks some. The table records 120,000 or so clones, about 15% of them present only once. What was sequenced was PBMCs. These receptor sequences come from a female donor in good health and CMV-seropositive.

This chain joins TRBV2 and TRBJ1-2; possible D gene TRBD1, 5 bases. The length of the CDR3 is 14 residues. Looked up from germline, CDR1 is SNHLY and CDR2 is FYNNEI. Between the trimmed V and J ends, which lost 7 bases and 9 bases, there was a span of 21 bases. For the CDR3, the DNA is TGTGCCAGCAAAATCGCGGCAACAGGAATACGCTACACCTTC. Translation: CASKIAATGIRYTF.

The V call is TRBV5-6, the J call TRBJ1-5; 8 bases are shared with TRBD1. V was pared by 4 bases and J by 7 bases, with 4 bases of the junction left unmatched. The CDR3 consists of 13 residues. Germline V lookup: CDR1 SGHDT, CDR2 YYEEEE. CDR3 in DNA: TGTGCCAGCAGCGTGGACAGGGACCAGCCCCAGCATTTT. Amino acids: CASSVDRDQPQHF.

This clone turned up a few times. This chain connects TRBV5-4 to TRBJ2-7; 10 nucleotides match TRBD2. Germline loops: CDR1 SGHNT, CDR2 YYREEE (reference sequence). After removal of 3 bases from V and 5 bases from J, the junction contained 8 bases not matched to a gene. CDR3 length: 15 amino acids. In DNA form, the CDR3 reads TGTGCCAGCAGCTACCTAGCGGGAGCGGTGAACGAGCAGTACTTC. It specifies CASSYLAGAVNEQYF.

This clone showed up just a few times. This chain links TRBV6-6 with TRBJ2-6, with no clear D. The germline CDR1 and CDR2 sequences are MNHNY and SVGAGI (reference sequence). CDR3 length: 14 residues. With 7 bases removed from V and 0 bases from J, the gap between germline ends came to 7 bases. CDR3 protein: CASKSGSGANVLTF. In DNA, the CDR3 is TGTGCCAGCAAATCGGGCTCTGGGGCCAACGTCCTGACTTTC.

CDR3 sequence: CSVRYRSSRYNEQFF. DNA for the CDR3: TGCAGCGTACGATATAGGTCTAGTCGGTACAATGAGCAGTTCTTC. The V gene is TRBV29-1, the J gene TRBJ2-1; D unclear. The CDR3 is made up of 15 amino acids. V lost 6 bases, J lost 4 bases, and 19 bases lay in between. Germline V CDR1 and CDR2: SQVTM, ANQGSEA.

This clone has a handful of counts. The chain carries TRBV28 and TRBJ1-1, with D uncertain. The V gene lost 5 bases and the J gene lost 3 bases, with 10 bases spanning the gap. The CDR3 contains 13 residues. Germline CDR1 MDHEN, CDR2 SYDVKM. CDR3 sequence reads: CASSLMTHTEAFF. As DNA, the CDR3 is TGTGCCAGCAGTCTTATGACACACACTGAAGCTTTCTTT.

This clone turned up a few times. The gene calls are TRBV10-2 and TRBJ1-4; 8 bases are shared with TRBD1. This CDR3 comprises 15 residues. Germline V lookup: CDR1 WSHSY, CDR2 SAAADI. The V gene end was trimmed by 6 bases and the J gene end by 5 bases; junction bases not matched to a gene: 8. CDR3 coding DNA: TGCGCCAGCAGCCCGACAGGGGCGGCCAATGAAAAACTGTTTTTT. Residues: CASSPTGAANEKLFF.

This clone was seen a handful of times. The chain employs TRBV5-4 and TRBJ2-5; perhaps TRBD1 as D (7 bases). The germline V gene has CDR1 SGHNT and CDR2 YYREEE (reference sequence). The V gene lost 4 bases and the J gene lost 2 bases, with 15 bases spanning the gap. The CDR3 contains 15 residues. The CDR3 loop reads CASSRGGQVQETQYF. The CDR3 region has the DNA TGTGCCAGCAGCCGGGGAGGACAGGTACAAGAGACCCAGTACTTC.

This chain connects TRBV15 to TRBJ1-1; 7 bases align to TRBD1. The CDR3 contains 15 residues. Germline values: CDR1 LNHNV, CDR2 YYDKDF (reference sequence). V lost 2 bases to trimming and J lost 0 bases; unmatched junction nucleotides: 3. CDR3 residues: CATSRTGALNTEAFF. DNA for the CDR3: TGTGCCACCAGCAGAACAGGGGCGCTGAACACTGAAGCTTTCTTT.

This clone was seen more than once but under ten times. The rearrangement uses TRBV9 and TRBJ2-3, with a possible D match to TRBD2 (5 bases). Germline lookup yields CDR1 SGDLS and CDR2 YYNGEE. The CDR3 runs 17 residues. With 4 bases removed from V and 6 bases from J, the gap between germline ends came to 24 bases. For the CDR3, the DNA is TGTGCCAGCAGCCCAAGTCCGGGGTTTGGCAGTGGGGATACGCAGTATTTT. This codes for CASSPSPGFGSGDTQYF.

The chain joins TRBV28 to TRBJ2-7; 9 bases map to TRBD1. V was clipped by 2 bases and J by 6 bases; unmatched bases: 5. CDR1 and CDR2 from the germline V gene are MDHEN and SYDVKM. The CDR3 covers 14 residues. The CDR3 DNA reads TGTGCCAGCAGTTTACCTGGGACAGGGCCCGAGCAGTACTTC. Translated: CASSLPGTGPEQYF.

The CDR3: CASRTSLAGPQETQYF. The CDR3 bases are TGCGCCAGCAGAACATCACTAGCGGGACCCCAAGAGACCCAGTACTTC. The chain couples TRBV5-1 to TRBJ2-5, with 10 nucleotides matching TRBD2. This CDR3 is 16 amino acids long. The germline V gene encodes CDR1 SGHRS and CDR2 YFSETQ. The V and J ends lost 5 bases and 1 base, in that order; junction bases with no gene match: 8. The full variable domain, in which reference TRBV5-1 and TRBJ2-5 provide the parts outside the CDR3, is KAGVTQTPRYLIKTRGQQVTLSCSPISGHRSVSWYQQTPGQGLQFLFEYFSETQRNKGNFPGRFSGRQFSNSRSEMNVSTLELGDSALYLCASRTSLAGPQETQYFGPGTRLLVL.

Only a few counts were recorded for this clone. The CDR3 nucleotides read TGCAGCGCCCAATCCCCGGCGGGAGGGCCTAGGTACAATGAGCAGTTCTTC. Protein sequence: CSAQSPAGGPRYNEQFF. The chain recombines TRBV29-1 with TRBJ2-1, with 9 bases fitting TRBD2. CDR1 is SQVTM, CDR2 ANQGSEA, per germline. This CDR3 is built from 17 residues. V trimming: 7 bases; J trimming: 4 bases; junction bases outside the gene matches: 17.

The rearrangement uses TRBV7-2 and TRBJ1-1; 8 nucleotides match TRBD1. The CDR3 is made up of 14 amino acids. Germline CDR1 and CDR2: SGHTA and FQGNSA. V lost 5 bases and J lost 4; bases outside the gene matches: 6. The CDR3: CASSQQGVGTEAFF. Written as DNA, the CDR3 is TGTGCCAGCAGCCAACAGGGGGTCGGCACTGAAGCTTTCTTT.

There are a few counts of this clone. The V call is TRBV4-1, the J call TRBJ2-7, with 14 bases fitting TRBD2. Germline V lookup: CDR1 MGHRA, CDR2 YSYEKL. This CDR3 has 16 residues. J was trimmed by 0 bases and V by 4 bases; bases with no gene match: 2. CDR3 sequence (DNA): TGCGCCAGCAGCCGCGGGACTAGCGGGGGCTCCTACGAGCAGTACTTC. Its translation: CASSRGTSGGSYEQYF.

This clone has more than one count but fewer than ten. The rearrangement links TRBV7-2 to TRBJ2-1; 9 bases align to TRBD2. CDR1 is SGHTA, CDR2 FQGNSA, per germline. The CDR3 length is 14 residues. V lost 3 bases, J lost 10 bases, and 7 bases stayed unmatched. The CDR3 here is CASSFGGGATEQFF. CDR3 DNA sequence: TGTGCCAGCAGCTTTGGCGGGGGGGCAACCGAGCAGTTCTTC.

This clone was observed once. This chain uses TRBV29-1 with TRBJ2-3; a weak D match, TRBD1 (6 bases). V lost 2 bases and J 0 bases, leaving 9 bases between the germline ends. CDR1 SQVTM and CDR2 ANQGSEA come from the germline V gene. This CDR3 spans 14 amino acids. The CDR3, as DNA: TGCAGCGTTGAAAACAGGGTTAGCACAGATACGCAGTATTTT. Its translation: CSVENRVSTDTQYF.

The chain carries TRBV11-2 and TRBJ2-5, with TRBD2 as a possible D gene (5 bases). The J call may be mistaken, given a closer DNA end match to TRBJ2-7. This CDR3 comprises 14 residues. Germline V lookup: CDR1 SGHAT, CDR2 FQNNGV. The CDR3 here is CASSAGMVVYEQYF. CDR3 DNA: TGTGCCAGCAGCGCCGGGATGGTCGTGTACGAGCAGTACTTC.

V gene TRBV10-1 combines with J gene TRBJ2-7; 8 bases fit TRBD2. With V trimmed by 5 bases and J by 3 bases, 9 bases remained unmatched. The CDR3 extends over 15 amino acids. CDR1 and CDR2 from the germline V gene are WNHNN and SYGVQD (reference sequence). The CDR3 DNA is TGCGCCAGCAGTCCGGACGGGGGGGCCCTCTACGAGCAGTACTTC. Its protein product is CASSPDGGALYEQYF.

This clone was counted a few times. J is TRBJ2-4 and V is TRBV5-6; D is possibly TRBD2 (6 bases). The germline V gene has CDR1 SGHDT and CDR2 YYEEEE. The V end was cut by 1 base, the J end by 1 base, with 15 bases between. The CDR3 contains 17 residues. CDR3 DNA sequence: TGTGCCAGCAGCTTGAACCCGGCAGGGAGGGCCAAAAACATTCAGTACTTC. Translation: CASSLNPAGRAKNIQYF.